The sequence of this T cell receptor (beta chain) was determined in a study of cytomegalovirus exposure and HLA in healthy donors. Study as a whole: As an earlier analysis found, roughly 180 million T cells yielded about 120 million unique TCR beta sequences. Study-level findings and limits: CMV antigen specificity of three CMV-associated chains was confirmed in vitro. Most TCR sequences were rare, but some public TCRs occurred in many donors.

A remark on this clone: Its antigen is unknown.

The V gene lost 4 bases and the J gene lost 7 bases, with 17 bases spanning the gap. Germline loops: CDR1 SGHVS, CDR2 FQNEAQ. This CDR3 is 15 amino acids long. The PCR made use of 60 Vbeta and 13 Jbeta primers. In the authors' methods: A follow-up analysis tallied 70 million to 80 million unique TCR beta chains, roughly 11 million shared. Assay: immunoSEQ multiplex PCR; the TCRdb copy retains only in-frame clones and omits some. V and J calls and clone size are given by that table; D and trimming were obtained from the DNA. The data contain almost 200,000 clones, around 75% of them seen just once; the ten biggest clones take up approximately 0.39%.

The chain joins TRBV7-8 to TRBJ2-1; TRBD2 is a possible D gene (6 bases). The receptor was derived from a male donor in good health and CMV-seropositive. Sequenced material: PBMCs. This chain's CDR3 is CASSSGRGSLNEQFF. The DNA for the CDR3 is TGTGCCAGCAGCTCCGGACGGGGGTCCCTTAATGAGCAGTTCTTC.